This entry lists 15 T cell receptor beta chains sequenced from one sample in a study of blood T cell repertoires in COVID-19. TCRdb's copy holds only in-frame clones and misses some; the assay was immunoSEQ multiplex PCR. The sample has about 76,000 clones; around 90% are singletons. The sequenced sample was peripheral blood. The source is a human donor in a cohort sampled during active COVID-19.

The J gene is TRBJ2-1, the V gene TRBV7-3; D unclear. Deletions cut 2 bases from V and 0 bases from J, with 8 bases between. Germline assignment: CDR1 SGHTA and CDR2 FQGTGA. The CDR3 has 15 amino acids. The CDR3: CASSLLPSSYNEQFF. The CDR3 DNA reads as TGTGCCAGCAGCTTATTGCCGAGCTCCTACAATGAGCAGTTCTTC.

The genes are TRBV10-3 and TRBJ2-2, with 9 bases identical to TRBD2. V dropped 3 bases and J dropped 1; count of bases not matched to a gene: 6. This CDR3 is 17 amino acids long. Germline lookup yields CDR1 ENHRY and CDR2 SYGVKD. As DNA, the CDR3 is TGTGCCATCAGTGACGGCCTAGCGGGAATGAACACCGGGGAGCTGTTTTTT. It is translated as CAISDGLAGMNTGELFF.

The chain carries TRBV6-1 and TRBJ2-5; TRBD2 agrees at 14 bases. V lost 4 bases to trimming and J lost 2 bases; unmatched junction nucleotides: 12. The CDR3 is 19 amino acids. Germline CDR1 and CDR2: MNHNS and SASEGT. The CDR3 loop is CASSAPDRGLAGVQETQYF. As DNA, the CDR3 is TGTGCCAGCAGTGCTCCGGACAGGGGACTAGCGGGAGTTCAAGAGACCCAGTACTTC.

The chain has TRBV29-1 and TRBJ1-1; D remains unclear. Trimming stripped 0 bases from V and 8 bases from J, with 10 bases between. Germline V gene lookup returns CDR1 SQVTM and CDR2 ANQGSEA. This CDR3 is built from 12 residues. The CDR3 spells CSVEDIGFEAFF. CDR3 bases: TGCAGCGTTGAAGATATCGGGTTCGAAGCTTTCTTT.

The chain has TRBV5-6 and TRBJ2-7; the match to TRBD2 covers 7 bases. CDR3 length equals 12 residues. The germline V gene has CDR1 SGHDT and CDR2 YYEEEE. The CDR3 region has the DNA TGTGCTTCCAGCAGCGGGATCCGGGAGCAGTACTTC. Its protein product is CASSSGIREQYF.

The chain couples TRBV4-3 to TRBJ2-7, with 7 bases fitting TRBD2. Germline V gene data show CDR1 as LGHNA and CDR2 as YSLEER. Unmatched junction bases numbered 2, after V lost 0 bases and J lost 3 bases. There are 14 residues in the CDR3. The CDR3 sequence: CASSQDRDYYEQYF. In DNA form, the CDR3 reads TGCGCCAGCAGCCAAGACCGGGACTACTACGAGCAGTACTTC.

A remark on this clone: Compared with germline, one end of the junction differs, possibly owing to a read error. J is TRBJ1-6 and V is TRBV7-7; a weak D match, TRBD1 (6 bases). Germline V gene data show CDR1 as SSHAT and CDR2 as FNYEAQ (reference sequence). CDR3 size: 20 residues. CDR3 protein: CASSNTTGGHDSSYNSPLHF. The DNA for the CDR3 is TGTGCTAGCAGCAATACGACAGGAGGACACGACAGCTCCTATAATTCACCCCTCCACTTT.

The rearrangement joins TRBV18 to TRBJ1-1; tentative D call: TRBD1 (5 bases). V was clipped by 6 bases and J by 7 bases, with 24 bases between them. This CDR3 spans 16 amino acids. Per germline, CDR1 KGHSH and CDR2 LQKENI. The DNA of the CDR3 is TGTGCCAGCTCGTACCGGCCAGGAGAGGGACTGGGTGAAGCTTTCTTT. The encoded protein is CASSYRPGEGLGEAFF.

The chain is built from TRBV18 and TRBJ1-3, with 8 nucleotides matching TRBD1. V lost 4 bases and J lost 0; bases outside the gene matches: 5. The CDR3 runs to 16 residues. The V gene's germline CDR1 is KGHSH and CDR2 LQKENI. The CDR3 is CASSHGTGPSGNTIYF. The CDR3 DNA reads TGTGCCAGCTCACACGGGACAGGTCCCTCTGGAAACACCATATATTTT.

The chain is built from TRBV29-1 and TRBJ2-7; TRBD2 agrees at 13 bases. From germline, CDR1 is SQVTM and CDR2 ANQGSEA. V shed 5 bases and J 5 bases; nucleotides not matched to a gene: 6. The CDR3 is 14 residues long. CDR3 sequence reads: CSVRGLAGADEQYF. The CDR3 nucleotides read TGCAGCGTTAGAGGACTAGCGGGAGCTGACGAGCAGTACTTC.

The CDR3 sequence: CAWSDMAIGEQFF. CDR3 in DNA: TGTGCCTGGAGCGACATGGCGATTGGTGAGCAGTTCTTC. The chain uses TRBV30 and TRBJ2-1; no reliable D call. Germline V gives CDR1 GTSNPN, CDR2 SVGIG (reference sequence). Trimming stripped 3 bases from V and 9 bases from J, with 15 bases between. The CDR3 loop spans 13 amino acids.

This chain connects TRBV28 to TRBJ2-1, with 7 bases identical to TRBD2. The CDR3 has 15 residues. V was pared by 5 bases and J by 8 bases, with 12 bases of the junction left unmatched. Germline loops: CDR1 MDHEN, CDR2 SYDVKM. DNA of the CDR3: TGTGCCAGCAGTCCTTATGGGGGGGTTTTTTATGAGCAGTTCTTC. As protein: CASSPYGGVFYEQFF.

The V gene is TRBV29-1, the J gene TRBJ2-1; 7 bases are a match to TRBD2. V lost 5 bases to trimming and J lost 7 bases; unmatched junction nucleotides: 11. The CDR3 covers 14 residues. CDR1 and CDR2 from the germline V gene are SQVTM and ANQGSEA. The CDR3 DNA reads as TGCAGCGTTTCACTAGCGACAACGGGGAATGAGCAGTTCTTC. This sequence encodes CSVSLATTGNEQFF.

This clone showed up just once. V and J are TRBV2 and TRBJ1-1, with 11 positions matching TRBD1. The CDR3 totals 18 residues. With V trimmed by 6 bases and J by 0 bases, 12 bases remained unmatched. Germline V gene data show CDR1 as SNHLY and CDR2 as FYNNEI. CDR3 bases: TGTGCCAGCAGGCCTAGGACAGGGGGCGTAAAGATGAACACTGAAGCTTTCTTT. Protein product: CASRPRTGGVKMNTEAFF.

The rearrangement joins TRBV2 to TRBJ2-1; TRBD2 aligns across 13 bases. The CDR3 sequence is 16 residues long. Germline CDR1 SNHLY, CDR2 FYNNEI. After removal of 6 bases from V and 2 bases from J, the junction contained 4 bases not matched to a gene. Written as DNA, the CDR3 is TGTGCCAGCAGACGACTAGCGGGGGGCCCCTACAATGAGCAGTTCTTC. The encoded protein is CASRRLAGGPYNEQFF.